Below are 17 T cell receptor beta chains sequenced from a single sample in a study of shared clonotypes between healthy human individuals. The method was immunoSEQ multiplex PCR; TCRdb's version includes in-frame clones alone and lacks a portion of them. The table shows 2,100,000 or so clones, with approximately 96% occurring only once. Sample: naive CD4+ T cells sorted from blood. The subset: CD45RA+ positively selected. These receptors were collected from a man aged 18 to 29 in good health.

The V gene is TRBV7-9, the J gene TRBJ1-2; 7 bases are shared with TRBD1. In germline, CDR1 is SEHNR, CDR2 FQNEAQ (reference sequence). Trimming cost V 4 bases and J 13 bases; bases outside gene matches: 9. This CDR3 contains 12 residues. The CDR3 loop reads CASSSGTVFLTF. The CDR3 DNA reads TGTGCCAGCAGCTCCGGGACAGTTTTCCTCACCTTC.

The chain carries TRBV5-6 and TRBJ1-5, with D possibly matching TRBD1 (6 bases). V dropped 0 bases and J dropped 2 bases, with 12 bases sitting between them. The CDR3 spans 16 residues. The germline V gene encodes CDR1 SGHDT and CDR2 YYEEEE. The CDR3 DNA follows: TGTGCCAGCAGCTTGGCTTTTTCAGGGGGCAATCAGCCCCAGCATTTT. Its protein product is CASSLAFSGGNQPQHF.

This chain connects TRBV7-3 to TRBJ2-3, with 11 bases aligning to TRBD2. V shed 2 bases and J 2 bases; nucleotides not matched to a gene: 6. From germline, CDR1 is SGHTA and CDR2 FQGTGA. The CDR3 loop spans 17 amino acids. The CDR3 protein is CASSLEASGGNTDTQYF. The CDR3 DNA is TGTGCCAGCAGCTTAGAGGCTAGCGGGGGGAACACAGATACGCAGTATTTT.

To note about this clone: Other DNA sequences in the same sample also yield this CDR3. The chain couples TRBV10-3 to TRBJ1-5, with D tentatively TRBD1 (5 bases). The CDR3 spans 14 residues. With 3 bases removed from V and 4 bases from J, the gap between germline ends came to 10 bases. The germline V gene has CDR1 ENHRY and CDR2 SYGVKD. In DNA form, the CDR3 reads TGTGCCATCAGTGATCTGGGGGGGAATCAGCCCCAGCATTTT. This sequence encodes CAISDLGGNQPQHF.

The chain couples TRBV7-2 to TRBJ2-3; D remains unclear. V was pared by 3 bases and J by 2 bases, with 21 bases between. The CDR3 is 18 residues long. Per the germline V gene, CDR1 is SGHTA and CDR2 is FQGNSA. The CDR3 sequence is CASSFAPLIAENTDTQYF. CDR3 bases: TGTGCCAGCAGCTTCGCTCCCTTAATCGCGGAGAACACAGATACGCAGTATTTT.

J is TRBJ1-3 and V is TRBV5-1; possible D gene TRBD1, 6 bases. Germline CDR1 is SGHRS and CDR2 is YFSETQ. CDR3 length equals 16 residues. Deletions cut 0 bases from V and 0 bases from J, with 10 bases between. The CDR3 bases are TGCGCCAGCAGCTTGGAACAGGGTTACTCTGGAAACACCATATATTTT. It is translated as CASSLEQGYSGNTIYF.

The chain carries TRBV28 and TRBJ1-2, with D hard to call. Per germline, CDR1 MDHEN and CDR2 SYDVKM. The CDR3 is 14 amino acids. Trimming took 3 bases from V and 4 from J, leaving 12 bases between them. The CDR3 coding sequence is TGTGCCAGCAGTTTGGCAAGAGAGAGCTATGGCTACACCTTC. This encodes CASSLARESYGYTF.

Comments on this clone: The identical CDR3 is also encoded by other nucleotide sequences in the sample. CDR3 loop: CASSSQVSYEQYF. The CDR3 coding sequence is TGTGCCAGCAGTTCCCAAGTCAGCTACGAGCAGTACTTC. This chain links TRBV28 with TRBJ2-7; no definite D call. Germline V CDR1 and CDR2: MDHEN, SYDVKM. This CDR3 contains 13 residues. V gave up 4 bases and J gave up 3 bases, with 10 bases separating them.

The chain combines TRBV5-1 with TRBJ1-1; D remains unclear. The germline V and J ends were trimmed by 4 bases and 4 bases, with 14 bases remaining between them. Germline assignment: CDR1 SGHRS and CDR2 YFSETQ. This CDR3 has 14 amino acids. CDR3 DNA sequence: TGCGCCAGCAGCCGCGATGGACGGAGCACTGAAGCTTTCTTT. It encodes CASSRDGRSTEAFF.

The rearrangement links TRBV7-6 to TRBJ2-2; TRBD2 aligns across 12 bases. Looked up from germline, CDR1 is SGHVS and CDR2 is FNYEAQ. Trimming took 1 base from V and 3 from J; bases not matched to a gene: 9. The CDR3 is 19 residues long. The CDR3, as DNA: TGTGCCAGCAGCTTAGTCCCCCTAGCGGGAGGGAGGGACACCGGGGAGCTGTTTTTT. Its translation is CASSLVPLAGGRDTGELFF.

The V gene is TRBV10-1, the J gene TRBJ1-1; maybe TRBD1 (6 bases). CDR1 is WNHNN and CDR2 is SYGVQD in the germline V gene (reference sequence). The V end lost 0 bases, the J end lost 4 bases, and 12 bases lay between the germline ends. This CDR3 is built from 15 residues. This CDR3 is CASSESRGLGTEAFF. Written as DNA, the CDR3 is TGCGCCAGCAGTGAGTCGAGGGGGTTGGGCACTGAAGCTTTCTTT.

Concerning this clone itself: In the same sample, other DNA sequences code for this CDR3. The chain carries TRBV9 and TRBJ1-3; 8 bases match TRBD1. The V gene's germline CDR1 is SGDLS and CDR2 YYNGEE. The V and J ends lost 2 bases and 0 bases, in that order; junction bases with no gene match: 4. The CDR3 loop spans 16 amino acids. The CDR3 DNA reads TGTGCCAGCAGCGTGGGGACAGGCCTCTCTGGAAACACCATATATTTT. Protein product: CASSVGTGLSGNTIYF.

The CDR3 DNA is TGTGCCAGCAGAACCGGACAGACCCAGTACTTC. Translation gives CASRTGQTQYF. The rearrangement links TRBV14 to TRBJ2-5; D not certain. The germline V gene encodes CDR1 SGHDN and CDR2 FVKESK. The CDR3 sequence is 11 residues long. V dropped 6 bases and J dropped 6 bases, with 8 bases sitting between them.

The chain joins TRBV5-1 to TRBJ2-2; D call uncertain. V was trimmed by 4 bases and J by 1 base, leaving 11 bases between them. Germline V lookup: CDR1 SGHRS, CDR2 YFSETQ. The CDR3 has 15 residues. As DNA, the CDR3 is TGCGCCAGCAGCCGATTCTCAGTGAACACCGGGGAGCTGTTTTTT. Encoded protein: CASSRFSVNTGELFF.

V is TRBV10-2 and J is TRBJ2-7; 14 positions match TRBD2. CDR1 WSHSY and CDR2 SAAADI come from the germline V gene. CDR3 size: 14 residues. V gave up 6 bases and J gave up 5 bases; unmatched junction bases: 3. In DNA form, the CDR3 reads TGCGCCAGCAGCGGGACTAGCGGGAGCCACGAGCAGTACTTC. Its protein is CASSGTSGSHEQYF.

The CDR3 DNA sequence: TGTGCCAGCAGCTTAGCGGGACTAGCGGAGACGATGTCTAGCACAGATACGCAGTATTTT. This gives the protein CASSLAGLAETMSSTDTQYF. The chain recombines TRBV13 with TRBJ2-3; 11 positions match TRBD2. Unmatched junction bases numbered 12, after V lost 1 base and J lost 0 bases. The CDR3 spans 20 residues. In germline, CDR1 is PRHDT, CDR2 FYEKMQ (reference sequence).

The CDR3 coding sequence is TGTGCTTTCGGACGGGAAAACACTGAAGCTTTCTTT. Translation: CAFGRENTEAFF. The rearrangement joins TRBV30 to TRBJ1-1; no firm D call. Germline assignment: CDR1 GTSNPN and CDR2 SVGIG (reference sequence). There are 12 residues in the CDR3.